These T cell receptor beta chains were read from a single sample in a study of T cell repertoires in breast cancer. TCRdb analysed the emulsion pairing reads with MiXCR anew, one entry per CDR3 protein. The repertoire holds tens of thousands of distinct CDR3 sequences, with under 60% as singletons. The material sequenced was CD8+ T cells. The source is a pool of human donors with breast cancer or a healthy control (not recorded which). Both conserved end residues are part of each CDR3. Fields, in order: D gene, J gene, V gene, clone size, CDR3 DNA, CDR3 protein. The D gene is left open where the match is weak. Size values are once, few and many counts, or a class for expanded clones, and some rows have none.

d_call: NA; j_call: TRBJ1-1; v_call: TRBV28; clone_size: few; cdr3_nt: TGTGCCAGCAGCCTACAGGGAACTGAAGCTTTCTTT; cdr3_aa: CASSLQGTEAFF
d_call: TRBD2; j_call: TRBJ2-5; v_call: TRBV14; clone_size: NA; cdr3_nt: TGTGCCAGCAGCCAAGATCGACTAGCGGGGGTCTGGGGAGAGACCCAGTACTTC; cdr3_aa: CASSQDRLAGVWGETQYF
d_call: NA; j_call: TRBJ1-5; v_call: TRBV5-4; clone_size: NA; cdr3_nt: TGTGCCAGCAGCCCGGACAGAAATCAGCCCCAGCATTTT; cdr3_aa: CASSPDRNQPQHF
d_call: TRBD1; j_call: TRBJ2-4; v_call: TRBV6-6; clone_size: few; cdr3_nt: TGTGCCAGCAGTTACGGGCAGGACAGGGCGGACATTCAGTACTTC; cdr3_aa: CASSYGQDRADIQYF
d_call: NA; j_call: TRBJ2-7; v_call: TRBV25-1; clone_size: NA; cdr3_nt: TGTGCCAGCAGTGAGGACTACGAGCAGAACTTC; cdr3_aa: CASSEDYEQNF
d_call: NA; j_call: TRBJ2-2; v_call: TRBV20-1; clone_size: NA; cdr3_nt: TGCAGTGCTAGGGCCTGGCAGGGGCAAAACACCGGGGAGCTGTTTTTT; cdr3_aa: CSARAWQGQNTGELFF
d_call: NA; j_call: TRBJ1-1; v_call: TRBV27; clone_size: medium-sized; cdr3_nt: TGTGCCAGCAGTTTTGATAGGAACACTGAAGCTTTCTTT; cdr3_aa: CASSFDRNTEAFF
d_call: TRBD2; j_call: TRBJ2-5; v_call: TRBV5-1; clone_size: NA; cdr3_nt: TGCGCCAGCAGCCATTACGGGGGGTACCAAGAGACCCAGTACTTC; cdr3_aa: CASSHYGGYQETQYF
d_call: NA; j_call: TRBJ1-5; v_call: TRBV5-1; clone_size: NA; cdr3_nt: TGCGCCAGCAGCTTAGGGGTTTATAGCAATCAGCCCCAGCATTTT; cdr3_aa: CASSLGVYSNQPQHF
d_call: NA; j_call: TRBJ1-4; v_call: TRBV7-3; clone_size: NA; cdr3_nt: TGTGCCAGCAGCTTAACCCTTAATGAAAAACTGTTTTTT; cdr3_aa: CASSLTLNEKLFF
d_call: TRBD1; j_call: TRBJ1-2; v_call: TRBV7-2; clone_size: NA; cdr3_nt: TGTGCCAGCAGCTTAGGGGCAGGGGGTTCATTCTATGGCTACACCTTC; cdr3_aa: CASSLGAGGSFYGYTF
d_call: NA; j_call: TRBJ1-1; v_call: TRBV7-9; clone_size: NA; cdr3_nt: TGTGCCAGCAGCGCGTCGAACCTGGGAGCCGCTGAAGCTTTCTTT; cdr3_aa: CASSASNLGAAEAFF
d_call: NA; j_call: TRBJ2-3; v_call: TRBV11-2; clone_size: NA; cdr3_nt: TGTGCCAGCAGCCCAGAGATCCGGGATACGCAGTATTTT; cdr3_aa: CASSPEIRDTQYF
d_call: NA; j_call: TRBJ1-3; v_call: TRBV28; clone_size: few; cdr3_nt: TGTGCCAGCAGTTTAATGGGTAGCTCTGGAAACACCATATATTTT; cdr3_aa: CASSLMGSSGNTIYF
d_call: NA; j_call: TRBJ1-1; v_call: TRBV10-3; clone_size: NA; cdr3_nt: TGTGCCGTCAGGACAGCATTGAACACTGAAGCTTTCTTT; cdr3_aa: CAVRTALNTEAFF
d_call: NA; j_call: TRBJ2-3; v_call: TRBV10-3; clone_size: NA; cdr3_nt: TGTGCCATCAGACGCGGGACAGCTGGGTCCTCAGATACGCAGTATTTT; cdr3_aa: CAIRRGTAGSSDTQYF
d_call: NA; j_call: TRBJ2-3; v_call: TRBV7-2; clone_size: many; cdr3_nt: TGTGCCAGCAGCTTGGGCGGGCCCGCAGATACGCAGTATTTT; cdr3_aa: CASSLGGPADTQYF
d_call: NA; j_call: TRBJ1-3; v_call: TRBV11-2; clone_size: NA; cdr3_nt: TGTGCCAGCAGCCCAGGGCTCTTTGGAAACACCATATATTTT; cdr3_aa: CASSPGLFGNTIYF
d_call: NA; j_call: TRBJ1-1; v_call: TRBV28; clone_size: many; cdr3_nt: TGTGCCAGCAGTCCTTGGGGAGGGGGATACACTGAAGCTTTCTTT; cdr3_aa: CASSPWGGGYTEAFF
d_call: NA; j_call: TRBJ2-3; v_call: TRBV7-9; clone_size: NA; cdr3_nt: TGTGCCAGCAGCCATACTATAGGGGGTTTCGGAGATACGCAGTATTTT; cdr3_aa: CASSHTIGGFGDTQYF
d_call: NA; j_call: TRBJ1-4; v_call: TRBV6-5; clone_size: NA; cdr3_nt: TGTGCCAGCAGTTACGGAGACAGCATAGAACCAACTAAACCGTTTTTT; cdr3_aa: CASSYGDSIEPTKPFF
d_call: TRBD1; j_call: TRBJ1-2; v_call: TRBV20-1; clone_size: few; cdr3_nt: TGCAGTGCTTACACCTCGGGGACAGGGGCTAACTATGGCTACACCTTC; cdr3_aa: CSAYTSGTGANYGYTF